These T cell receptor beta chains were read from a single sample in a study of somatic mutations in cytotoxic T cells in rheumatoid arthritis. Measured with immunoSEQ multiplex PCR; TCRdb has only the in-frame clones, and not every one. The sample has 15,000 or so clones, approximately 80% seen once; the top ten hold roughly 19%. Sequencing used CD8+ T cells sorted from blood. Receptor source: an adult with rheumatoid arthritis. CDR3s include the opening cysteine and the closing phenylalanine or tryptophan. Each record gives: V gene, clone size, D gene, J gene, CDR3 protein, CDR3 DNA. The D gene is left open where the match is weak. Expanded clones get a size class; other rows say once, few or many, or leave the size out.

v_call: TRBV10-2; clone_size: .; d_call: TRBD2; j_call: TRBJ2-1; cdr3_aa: CASSGGADEQFF; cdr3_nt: TGCGCCAGCAGCGGGGGGGCGGATGAGCAGTTCTTC
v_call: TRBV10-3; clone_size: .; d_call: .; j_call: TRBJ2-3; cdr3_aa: CAISEGGSSTDTQYF; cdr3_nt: TGTGCCATCAGTGAGGGGGGGAGTAGCACAGATACGCAGTATTTT
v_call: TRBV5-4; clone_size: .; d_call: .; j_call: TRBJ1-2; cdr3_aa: CASSFRTQIYTF; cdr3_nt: TGTGCCAGCAGCTTTAGGACGCAAATCTACACCTTC
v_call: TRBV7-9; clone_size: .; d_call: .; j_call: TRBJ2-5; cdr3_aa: CASSPHTGRIQETQYF; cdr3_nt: TGTGCCAGCAGCCCACACACCGGACGGATCCAAGAGACCCAGTACTTC
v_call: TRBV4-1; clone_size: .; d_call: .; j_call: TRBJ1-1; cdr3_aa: CASSDIGQLNTEAFF; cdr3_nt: TGCGCCAGCAGCGACATAGGCCAGTTGAACACTGAAGCTTTCTTT
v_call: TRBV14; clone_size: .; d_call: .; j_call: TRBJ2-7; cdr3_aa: CASSQFRTSFYEQYF; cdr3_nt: TGTGCCAGCAGCCAATTCCGGACATCCTTCTACGAGCAGTACTTC
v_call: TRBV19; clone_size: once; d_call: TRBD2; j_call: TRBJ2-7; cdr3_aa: CASSKPSGDLYYF; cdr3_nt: TGTGCCAGTAGTAAACCTAGCGGAGATCTCTATTACTTC
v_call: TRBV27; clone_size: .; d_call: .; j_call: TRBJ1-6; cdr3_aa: CASSFQSSSYNSPLHF; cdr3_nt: TGTGCCAGCAGCTTTCAATCGAGCTCCTATAATTCACCCCTCCACTTT
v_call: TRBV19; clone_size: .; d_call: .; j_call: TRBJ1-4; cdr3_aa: CAISPGFETNEKLFF; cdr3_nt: TGTGCCATTTCCCCAGGGTTTGAGACTAATGAAAAACTGTTTTTT
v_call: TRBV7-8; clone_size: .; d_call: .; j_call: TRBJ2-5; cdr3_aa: CASILHGGEVGTQYF; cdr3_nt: TGTGCCAGCATCCTCCATGGGGGTGAGGTGGGGACCCAGTACTTC
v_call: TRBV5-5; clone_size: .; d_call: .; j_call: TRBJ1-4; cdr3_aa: CASRVPGGGEKLFF; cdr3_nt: TGTGCCAGCAGAGTCCCCGGTGGGGGGGAAAAACTGTTTTTT
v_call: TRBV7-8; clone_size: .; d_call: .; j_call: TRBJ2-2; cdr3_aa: CASSPGPGRNTGELFF; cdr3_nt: TGTGCCAGCAGCCCAGGACCAGGGAGGAACACCGGGGAGCTGTTTTTT
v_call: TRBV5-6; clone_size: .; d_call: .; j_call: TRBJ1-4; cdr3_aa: CASSPEATEKLFF; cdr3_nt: TGTGCCAGCAGCCCGGAGGCGACGGAAAAACTGTTTTTT
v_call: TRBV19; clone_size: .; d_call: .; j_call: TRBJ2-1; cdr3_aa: CASSGYSYNEQFF; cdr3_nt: TGTGCCAGTAGTGGGTATTCCTACAATGAGCAGTTCTTC
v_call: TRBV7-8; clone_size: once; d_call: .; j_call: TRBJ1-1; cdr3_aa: CASSLTLEAFF; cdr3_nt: TGTGCCAGCAGCCTAACATTAGAAGCTTTCTTT
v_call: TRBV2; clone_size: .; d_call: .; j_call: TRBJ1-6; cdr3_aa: CASRADSLIGSPLHF; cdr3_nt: TGTGCCAGCAGGGCCGACAGTCTTATAGGCTCACCCCTCCACTTT
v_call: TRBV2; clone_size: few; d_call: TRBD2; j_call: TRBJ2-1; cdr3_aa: CASGGVVNEQFF; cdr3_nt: TGTGCCTCGGGGGGGGTAGTCAATGAGCAGTTCTTC
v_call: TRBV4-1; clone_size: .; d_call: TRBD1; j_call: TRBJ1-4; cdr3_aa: CASRAQGGGEKLFF; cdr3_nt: TGCGCCAGCAGGGCACAGGGGGGAGGTGAAAAACTGTTTTTT
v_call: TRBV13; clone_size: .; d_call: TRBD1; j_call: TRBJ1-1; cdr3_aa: CASSATGGNTEAFF; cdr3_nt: TGTGCCAGCAGCGCTACAGGGGGGAACACTGAAGCTTTCTTT
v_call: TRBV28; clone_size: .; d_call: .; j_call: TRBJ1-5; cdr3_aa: CASSLFPAGSNQPQHF; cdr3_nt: TGTGCCAGCAGTTTATTCCCAGCTGGTAGCAATCAGCCCCAGCATTTT
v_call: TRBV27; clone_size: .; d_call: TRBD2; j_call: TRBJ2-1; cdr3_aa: CASSLGSGASREQFF; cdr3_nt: TGTGCCAGCAGTTTGGGTAGCGGGGCAAGTCGTGAGCAGTTCTTC
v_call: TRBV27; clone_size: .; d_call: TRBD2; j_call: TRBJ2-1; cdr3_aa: CASSPSLAGRDEQFF; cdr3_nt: TGTGCCAGCAGTCCTTCTCTAGCGGGGCGTGATGAGCAGTTCTTC
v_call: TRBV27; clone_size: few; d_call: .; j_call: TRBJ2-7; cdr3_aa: CASSQSRLEQYF; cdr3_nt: TGTGCCAGCAGTCAAAGTCGGTTGGAGCAGTACTTC
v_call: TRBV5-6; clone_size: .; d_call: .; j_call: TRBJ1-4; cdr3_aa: CASSHRATNEKLFF; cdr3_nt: TGTGCCAGCAGCCACCGAGCAACTAATGAAAAACTGTTTTTT
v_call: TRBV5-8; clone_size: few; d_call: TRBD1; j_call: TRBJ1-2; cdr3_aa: CASSSPTRQGLFFNYGYTF; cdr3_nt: TGTGCCAGCAGCTCTCCAACTCGACAGGGTCTCTTCTTTAACTATGGCTACACCTTC
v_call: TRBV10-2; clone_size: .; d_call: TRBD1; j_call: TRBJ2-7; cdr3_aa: CASNPQGAYEQYF; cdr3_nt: TGCGCCAGCAATCCCCAGGGGGCCTACGAGCAGTACTTC
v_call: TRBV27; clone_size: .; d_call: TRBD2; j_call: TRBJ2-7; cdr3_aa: CASSRPSGDEQYF; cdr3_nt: TGTGCCAGCAGTCGTCCTAGCGGGGACGAGCAGTACTTC
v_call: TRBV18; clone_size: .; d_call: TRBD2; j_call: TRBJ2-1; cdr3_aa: CASSPWVIGKTSGDNEQFF; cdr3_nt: TGTGCCAGCTCACCCTGGGTTATAGGAAAAACTAGCGGGGACAATGAGCAGTTCTTC
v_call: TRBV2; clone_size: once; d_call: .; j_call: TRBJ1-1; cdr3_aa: CASRPTVNTEAFF; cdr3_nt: TGTGCCAGCAGGCCGACAGTGAACACTGAAGCTTTCTTT
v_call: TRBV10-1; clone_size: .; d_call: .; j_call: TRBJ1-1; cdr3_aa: CASSDGMFEAFF; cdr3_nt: TGCGCCAGCAGTGACGGCATGTTTGAAGCTTTCTTT
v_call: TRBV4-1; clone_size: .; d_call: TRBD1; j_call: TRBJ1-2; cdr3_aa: CASSQVTGGDLYGYTF; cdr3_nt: TGCGCCAGCAGCCAAGTAACAGGGGGGGACCTCTATGGCTACACCTTC
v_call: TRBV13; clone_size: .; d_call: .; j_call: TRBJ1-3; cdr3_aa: CASSLVGASGNTIYF; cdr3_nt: TGTGCCAGCAGCTTAGTTGGAGCTTCTGGAAACACCATATATTTT
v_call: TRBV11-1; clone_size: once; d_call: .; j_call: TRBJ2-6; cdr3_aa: CASSLTPPSGANVLTF; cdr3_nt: TGTGCCAGCAGCTTAACTCCACCCTCTGGGGCCAACGTCCTGACTTTC
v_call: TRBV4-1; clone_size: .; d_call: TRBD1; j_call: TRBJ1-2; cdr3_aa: CASSQASGGSGYTF; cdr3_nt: TGCGCCAGCAGCCAGGCCTCAGGGGGCAGTGGCTACACCTTC
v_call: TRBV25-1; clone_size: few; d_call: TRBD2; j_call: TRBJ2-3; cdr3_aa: CASSPSGTSGFSTDTQYF; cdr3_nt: TGTGCCAGCAGTCCGTCCGGGACTAGCGGCTTCAGCACAGATACGCAGTATTTT
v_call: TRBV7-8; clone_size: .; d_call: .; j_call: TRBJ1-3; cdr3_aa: CASSLHSGNTIYF; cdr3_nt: TGTGCCAGCAGCCTTCACTCTGGAAACACCATATATTTT